One T cell receptor beta chain is described in this entry. The assay was immunoSEQ multiplex PCR, and TCRdb's table has in-frame clones only and misses some. The sample has some 100,000 clones, around nine tenths seen once; the top ten hold roughly 0.77%. Trimming took 5 bases from V and 4 from J, leaving 15 bases between them. The CDR3 consists of 15 residues. The germline V gene has CDR1 MDHEN and CDR2 SYDVKM. This sample is drawn from a study of OX40 agonist ivuxolimab in advanced cancers. Study-level background: The patients received agonistic anti-OX40 (CD134) antibody ivuxolimab.

Sequencing used CD4+ or CD8+ T cells sorted from blood, obtained in a trial of the OX40 agonist ivuxolimab. The clonotype originates from an adult with an advanced solid tumor such as melanoma, head and neck, liver or kidney cancer. V usage is TRBV28 and J usage is TRBJ1-5, with D perhaps TRBD1 (5 bases). For the CDR3, the DNA is TGTGCCAGCAGTCCCATACGGACACTAAATCAGCCCCAGCATTTT. It translates to CASSPIRTLNQPQHF.